These T cell receptor beta chains were read from a single sample in a study of T-cell reconstitution after alpha-beta-depleted transplantation in children. TCRdb recomputed calls from the PCR reads with MiXCR, one row per CDR3 protein. Of 700,000 to 950,000 distinct CDR3 sequences listed, roughly 15% are singletons. Here the sequenced sample was PBMCs, mostly from graft donor cells, taken 360 days after TCRalphabeta/CD19-depleted stem cell transplant. Receptor source: a male patient younger than 18 who had a stem cell transplant for acute lymphoblastic leukemia, so the T cells may come from the graft donor. The CDR3 runs from the conserved cysteine through the conserved F or W. D genes are given only for firm matches. Clone size is given for some rows only: seen once, a few or many times, or a class if the clone is expanded.

D gene	CDR3 length	V gene	clone size	J gene	CDR3 protein	CDR3 DNA
NA	15	TRBV9	NA	TRBJ2-1	CASSVGTNSYNEQFF	TGTGCCAGCAGCGTAGGGACTAACTCCTACAATGAGCAGTTCTTC
NA	13	TRBV20-1	NA	TRBJ1-2	CSARGGVNYGYTF	TGCAGTGCTAGGGGGGGGGTTAACTATGGCTACACCTTC
NA	11	TRBV7-9	many	TRBJ1-1	CASSLLTEAFF	TGTGCCAGCAGCTTACTGACTGAAGCTTTCTTT
NA	11	TRBV5-1	many	TRBJ2-1	CASSADSEQFF	TGCGCCAGCAGCGCGGACAGTGAGCAGTTCTTC
NA	14	TRBV9	NA	TRBJ2-5	CASSAGSLQETQYF	TGTGCCAGCAGCGCCGGCAGCCTTCAAGAGACCCAGTACTTC
TRBD1	15	TRBV7-9	NA	TRBJ2-7	CASSWDRGSLYEQYF	TGTGCCAGCAGCTGGGACAGGGGGTCCCTTTACGAGCAGTACTTC
NA	12	TRBV12-3/TRBV12-4	NA	TRBJ2-4	CASNRRGNIQYF	TGTGCCAGCAACAGGAGGGGAAACATTCAGTACTTC
TRBD2	17	TRBV5-1	NA	TRBJ2-1	CASSLVAGGFSYNEQFF	TGCGCCAGCAGCTTGGTAGCGGGAGGTTTCTCCTACAATGAGCAGTTCTTC
NA	18	TRBV5-1	many	TRBJ2-7	CASSSTKRLGDDRYEQYF	TGCGCCAGCAGCTCTACGAAAAGACTGGGAGACGACAGATACGAGCAGTACTTC
NA	15	TRBV21-1	many	TRBJ2-7	CASSKEIRGAYEQYF	TGTGCCAGCAGCAAAGAGATCAGGGGGGCCTACGAGCAGTACTTC
TRBD1	15	TRBV6-5	NA	TRBJ2-3	CASSLTGRPTDTQYF	TGTGCCAGCAGTTTGACAGGGCGACCCACAGATACGCAGTATTTT
TRBD1	14	TRBV6-1	NA	TRBJ2-7	CASRPPGQGYEQYF	TGTGCCAGCAGACCCCCGGGACAGGGTTACGAGCAGTACTTC
NA	12	TRBV30	NA	TRBJ2-7	CAWIGGGDEQYF	TGTGCCTGGATCGGAGGGGGAGACGAGCAGTACTTC
TRBD1	12	TRBV20-1	few	TRBJ1-2	CSATTGHNGYTF	TGCAGTGCCACGACAGGGCACAATGGCTACACCTTC
NA	14	TRBV15	NA	TRBJ2-2	CATSRQAGTGELFF	TGTGCCACCAGCAGACAAGCGGGCACCGGGGAGCTGTTTTTT
TRBD2	16	TRBV20-1	few	TRBJ2-5	CSARLAGLRNWETQYF	TGCAGTGCGAGGCTAGCGGGCTTACGGAACTGGGAGACCCAGTACTTC
TRBD1	15	TRBV7-3	NA	TRBJ2-3	CASSARTGYTDTQYF	TGTGCCAGCAGCGCTAGGACAGGCTACACAGATACGCAGTATTTT
TRBD1	17	TRBV27	few	TRBJ2-3	CASSFLTGTGDTDTQYF	TGTGCCAGCAGTTTCTTAACCGGGACAGGGGACACAGATACGCAGTATTTT
TRBD2	18	TRBV7-8	few	TRBJ2-3	CASSLAITSGRITDTQYF	TGTGCCAGCAGCTTAGCGATTACTAGCGGGAGAATAACGGATACGCAGTATTTT
NA	14	TRBV18	NA	TRBJ1-1	CASSPIGGDTEAFF	TGTGCCAGCTCACCAATTGGAGGGGACACCGAAGCTTTCTTT
TRBD2	17	TRBV11-3	NA	TRBJ2-5	CASSLRTSGRFKETQYF	TGTGCCAGCAGCTTACGGACTAGCGGGAGATTTAAAGAGACCCAGTACTTC
TRBD1	16	TRBV29-1	NA	TRBJ2-1	CSVEGAQGRYYNEQFF	TGCAGCGTTGAGGGGGCACAGGGGAGATACTACAATGAGCAGTTCTTC
TRBD2	18	TRBV11-2	NA	TRBJ2-5	CASSTTHTSGRAGETQYF	TGTGCCAGCAGCACAACCCATACTAGCGGGAGGGCCGGGGAGACCCAGTACTTC
NA	14	TRBV20-1	NA	TRBJ1-1	CSATSIEGDTEAFF	TGCAGTGCTACCAGCATCGAGGGGGACACTGAAGCTTTCTTT
TRBD2	15	TRBV4-1	NA	TRBJ2-1	CASRPPGGRNNEQFF	TGCGCCAGCAGACCCCCGGGCGGGAGGAACAATGAGCAGTTCTTC
NA	14	TRBV20-1	NA	TRBJ1-1	CSADLRGRDTEAFF	TGCAGTGCTGACCTGAGGGGAAGGGACACTGAAGCTTTCTTT
NA	17	TRBV12-3/TRBV12-4	many	TRBJ2-2	CASSSLGGTGIFGELFF	TGTGCCAGCAGCTCGCTGGGAGGGACAGGAATCTTTGGGGAGCTGTTTTTT
NA	15	TRBV5-1	many	TRBJ2-2	CASSQRTDYTGELFF	TGCGCCAGCAGCCAACGGACAGACTACACCGGGGAGCTGTTTTTT
NA	17	TRBV6-1	few	TRBJ2-7	CASSEVGRGTGRYEQYF	TGTGCCAGCAGTGAAGTGGGCAGGGGAACTGGTCGCTACGAGCAGTACTTC
NA	14	TRBV27	many	TRBJ2-7	CASPAGTLSYEQYF	TGTGCCAGCCCCGCAGGGACTCTGTCCTACGAGCAGTACTTC
TRBD1	13	TRBV5-1	NA	TRBJ2-7	CASSSTGVWGQYF	TGCGCCAGCAGTTCGACAGGGGTTTGGGGGCAGTACTTC
NA	15	TRBV4-1	NA	TRBJ2-1	CASSQPRARANEQFF	TGCGCCAGCAGCCAACCTCGCGCGAGGGCCAATGAGCAGTTCTTC
NA	13	TRBV6-5	few	TRBJ2-1	CASSYAPTSKQFF	TGTGCCAGCAGTTACGCCCCGACTAGTAAGCAGTTCTTC
NA	15	TRBV6-5	few	TRBJ2-2	CASSYITSRPGELFF	TGTGCCAGCAGTTACATAACTAGCCGGCCCGGGGAGCTGTTTTTT
TRBD2	13	TRBV20-1	NA	TRBJ2-1	CSASRLAGVAQFF	TGCAGTGCTAGCCGACTAGCGGGAGTAGCGCAGTTCTTC
NA	19	TRBV11-2	few	TRBJ2-4	CASSLDGVGDLLAKNIQYF	TGTGCCAGCAGCTTAGATGGAGTGGGGGATCTACTAGCCAAAAACATTCAGTACTTC
TRBD1	14	TRBV4-2	few	TRBJ2-7	CASRRGQGNLEQYF	TGTGCCAGCAGACGGGGACAGGGAAATTTAGAACAGTACTTC
NA	15	TRBV27	NA	TRBJ1-5	CASSHGTPNNQPQHF	TGTGCCAGCAGTCACGGGACACCCAACAATCAGCCCCAGCATTTT
TRBD2	15	TRBV3-1	few	TRBJ2-7	CASSQEGGLAGEQYF	TGTGCCAGCAGCCAAGAAGGCGGACTAGCGGGAGAGCAGTACTTC
NA	12	TRBV30	NA	TRBJ2-1	CAMGGAYNEQFF	TGTGCCATGGGGGGGGCTTACAATGAGCAGTTCTTC
NA	14	TRBV29-1	few	TRBJ2-7	CSVENQQDPYEQYF	TGCAGCGTTGAAAACCAACAGGATCCCTACGAGCAGTACTTC
TRBD1	15	TRBV20-1	few	TRBJ1-4	CSTSIPGTGNEKLFF	TGCAGTACCTCTATACCCGGGACAGGAAATGAAAAACTGTTTTTT
TRBD2	15	TRBV11-1	many	TRBJ2-1	CASSRTSGRGNEQFF	TGTGCCAGCAGCCGTACTAGCGGGAGGGGAAATGAGCAGTTCTTC
NA	15	TRBV5-1	NA	TRBJ1-1	CASSRAGPTNTEAFF	TGCGCCAGCAGCCGAGCCGGGCCTACGAACACTGAAGCTTTCTTT
NA	13	TRBV6-5	many	TRBJ2-1	CASNPAGYNEQFF	TGTGCCAGCAATCCCGCCGGCTACAATGAGCAGTTCTTC
NA	14	TRBV20-1	many	TRBJ1-2	CSARALDTNYGYTF	TGCAGTGCTAGAGCCCTGGACACTAACTATGGCTACACCTTC
NA	15	TRBV29-1	many	TRBJ2-1	CSVRRDNDFLNEQFF	TGCAGCGTGCGACGGGACAACGATTTTCTTAATGAGCAGTTCTTC
TRBD2	17	TRBV4-1	many	TRBJ2-7	CASSQGGLAGAYYEQYF	TGCGCCAGCAGCCAAGGGGGGCTAGCGGGAGCCTACTACGAGCAGTACTTC
NA	15	TRBV12-3/TRBV12-4	NA	TRBJ2-2	CASSLPYRATGELFF	TGTGCCAGCAGTCTTCCCTATAGGGCCACCGGGGAGCTGTTTTTT
TRBD2	17	TRBV4-1	few	TRBJ2-3	CASSLGLAGGVWDTQYF	TGCGCCAGCAGCCTCGGACTAGCGGGCGGGGTGTGGGATACGCAGTATTTT
NA	15	TRBV5-6	many	TRBJ2-3	CASSLQGRNTDTQYF	TGTGCCAGCAGCTTACAGGGAAGGAACACAGATACGCAGTATTTT
NA	15	TRBV21-1	NA	TRBJ2-7	CASSKGERETNEQYF	TGTGCCAGCAGCAAAGGTGAACGGGAGACTAACGAGCAGTACTTC
TRBD2	13	TRBV4-1	NA	TRBJ2-7	CASRESGRYEQYF	TGCGCCAGCAGAGAAAGCGGGAGGTACGAGCAGTACTTC
TRBD2	15	TRBV4-1	NA	TRBJ2-1	CASSQDASGYNEQFF	TGCGCCAGCAGCCAAGATGCTAGCGGCTACAATGAGCAGTTCTTC
NA	12	TRBV11-2	NA	TRBJ1-4	CASSPVGEKLFF	TGTGCCAGCAGCCCCGTGGGTGAAAAACTGTTTTTT
TRBD2	21	TRBV11-1	few	TRBJ2-2	CASSLGLTAGGPIANTGELFF	TGTGCCAGCAGCCTCGGGCTTACCGCGGGAGGGCCGATCGCGAACACCGGGGAGCTGTTTTTT
NA	13	TRBV18	NA	TRBJ2-7	CASSPFRGYEQYF	TGTGCCAGCTCACCTTTCAGGGGCTACGAGCAGTACTTC